These 32 T cell receptor beta chains originate from one sample sequenced in a study of long-term antiretroviral therapy in people with HIV (dated by TCRdb to about 2022). Sequencing of the TRB variable region was done with the immunoSEQ hsTCRB v3.0 assay at survey level resolution. TCRdb took this table from immuneACCESS and kept in-frame rearrangements with V and J called. Such tables lack part of the clones; where checked against another copy, unresolved V genes explain under half of the gap, and the rest is unexplained. Counted in this sample were 23,000 or so clones; 81% of them appeared once. Roughly an eighth of the sample belongs to the ten largest clones. The sequences come from unsorted PBMCs, collected 0.1 years before starting antiretroviral therapy. Receptors originate from a man in his forties or fifties with HIV.

The V gene is TRBV19, the J gene TRBJ1-6; the D is unclear. The CDR3 is 15 residues long. V lost 8 bases to trimming and J lost 1 base, with 12 bases between them. In germline, CDR1 is LNHDA, CDR2 SQIVND (reference sequence). As DNA, the CDR3 is TGTGCCAGTGGATACGGACCGTCCTATAATTCACCCCTCCACTTT. Its translation: CASGYGPSYNSPLHF.

This clone showed up just once. The chain carries TRBV14 and TRBJ2-3; TRBD2 matches 9 bases. V lost 4 bases to trimming and J lost 10 bases; unmatched junction nucleotides: 9. This CDR3 comprises 14 residues. Per the germline V gene, CDR1 is SGHDN and CDR2 is FVKESK. The CDR3 spells CASSPLAGGPSQYF. CDR3 bases: TGTGCCAGCAGCCCGCTTGCGGGAGGGCCCTCGCAGTATTTT.

The chain combines TRBV7-9 with TRBJ2-5, with 8 bases lining up with TRBD1. J was trimmed by 4 bases and V by 5 bases; bases with no gene match: 6. This CDR3 is built from 14 residues. Germline V lookup: CDR1 SEHNR, CDR2 FQNEAQ (reference sequence). CDR3 DNA: TGTGCCAGCAGCAACCGGGACAGGCGAGAGACCCAGTACTTC. Amino acid sequence: CASSNRDRRETQYF.

This rearrangement joins TRBV30 to TRBJ2-6, with D uncertain. The germline V gene encodes CDR1 GTSNPN and CDR2 SVGIG (reference sequence). The CDR3 is 13 amino acids. V lost 0 bases, J lost 11 bases, and 11 bases lay in between. Here the CDR3 DNA reads TGTGCCTGGAGTGTCAACGGTGGGGACGTCCTGACTTTC. Translating it yields CAWSVNGGDVLTF.

The chain has TRBV11-2 and TRBJ2-7; 13 bases align to TRBD2. This CDR3 region has 17 residues. After removal of 4 bases from V and 2 bases from J, the junction contained 8 bases not matched to a gene. Per germline, CDR1 SGHAT and CDR2 FQNNGV. CDR3 residues: CASSSLAGGPFTYEQYF. The CDR3 bases are TGTGCCAGCAGCTCACTAGCGGGAGGGCCGTTCACCTACGAGCAGTACTTC.

The rearrangement joins TRBV10-3 to TRBJ2-2, with D possibly TRBD2 on 7 matching bases. Germline lookup yields CDR1 ENHRY and CDR2 SYGVKD. Trimming cost V 3 bases and J 7 bases, with 15 bases left between them. The CDR3 length is 15 residues. CDR3 sequence reads: CAISEVAGAGGELFF. For the CDR3, the DNA is TGTGCCATCAGTGAAGTGGCGGGGGCGGGCGGGGAGCTGTTTTTT.

The chain recombines TRBV7-2 with TRBJ1-2; weak D call: TRBD1 (5 bases). Per germline, CDR1 SGHTA and CDR2 FQGNSA. The V gene lost 5 bases and the J gene lost 3 bases, with 13 bases spanning the gap. The CDR3 length is 14 residues. CDR3 sequence: CASSNPGLHYGYTF. The CDR3 DNA follows: TGTGCCAGCAGCAACCCGGGACTGCACTATGGCTACACCTTC.

The gene calls are TRBV28 and TRBJ1-5; possible D gene TRBD1, 6 bases. The CDR3 length is 18 residues. Germline V gene sequence: CDR1 MDHEN, CDR2 SYDVKM. The V end was cut by 6 bases, the J end by 3 bases, with 24 bases between. CDR3 loop: CASRPIGTSGRSNQPQHF. For the CDR3, the DNA is TGTGCCAGCAGGCCCATTGGGACATCCGGGAGGTCCAATCAGCCCCAGCATTTT.

V gene TRBV28 combines with J gene TRBJ2-6; D unclear. Germline loops: CDR1 MDHEN, CDR2 SYDVKM. V was pared by 5 bases and J by 4 bases, with 12 bases between. The length of the CDR3 is 15 residues. CDR3 coding DNA: TGTGCCAGCAGTCCGCCTCTTTTGGGGGCCAACGTCCTGACTTTC. Translation gives CASSPPLLGANVLTF.

The J gene is TRBJ2-3, the V gene TRBV11-2, with 8 bases fitting TRBD2. V lost 5 bases, J lost 0 bases, and 10 bases stayed unmatched. Germline V gene data show CDR1 as SGHAT and CDR2 as FQNNGV. The CDR3 is 17 residues long. In DNA form, the CDR3 reads TGTGCCAGCAGCGCCCGTCTTGGGACTAGTAGCACAGATACGCAGTATTTT. Its translation is CASSARLGTSSTDTQYF.

The chain recombines TRBV18 with TRBJ1-6; possibly TRBD1 for D (5 bases). Per the germline V gene, CDR1 is KGHSH and CDR2 is LQKENI. This CDR3 has 14 residues. Trimming removed 2 bases at V and 12 bases at J, with 14 bases between. CDR3 residues: CASSPRAIGGPLHF. The CDR3, as DNA: TGTGCCAGCTCACCAAGGGCCATTGGGGGACCCCTCCACTTT. The full variable domain, with the rest looked up from reference TRBV18 and TRBJ1-6, is NAGVMQNPRHLVRRRGQEARLRCSPMKGHSHVYWYRQLPEEGLKFMVYLQKENIIDESGMPKERFSAEFPKEGPSILRIQQVVRGDSAAYFCASSPRAIGGPLHFGNGTRLTVT.

This clone came up a few times. The V call is TRBV5-1, the J call TRBJ1-2, with D maybe TRBD1 (5 bases). The CDR3 extends over 15 amino acids. The V end was cut by 5 bases, the J end by 1 base, with 15 bases between. CDR1 and CDR2 (germline): SGHRS, YFSETQ. In DNA form, the CDR3 reads TGCGCCAGCAGACCCCCCGGGACGGGTAACTATGGCTACACCTTC. Translating gives CASRPPGTGNYGYTF.

This chain joins TRBV4-3 and TRBJ2-1; TRBD1 agrees at 7 bases. From germline, CDR1 is LGHNA and CDR2 YSLEER. The CDR3 totals 15 residues. J was trimmed by 3 bases and V by 1 base; bases with no gene match: 3. The CDR3 coding sequence is TGCGCCAGCAGCCAAGTCGGGACAGACTACAATGAGCAGTTCTTC. The encoded protein is CASSQVGTDYNEQFF.

This chain uses TRBV7-9 with TRBJ2-7, with TRBD1 identical over 7 bases. Looked up from germline, CDR1 is SEHNR and CDR2 is FQNEAQ (reference sequence). This CDR3 is built from 14 residues. Trimming cost V 2 bases and J 3 bases; bases outside gene matches: 4. The CDR3 DNA sequence: TGTGCCAGCAGCTTAACAGGGGTCCTCTACGAGCAGTACTTC. Encoded protein: CASSLTGVLYEQYF.

This rearrangement joins TRBV5-1 to TRBJ1-1; possibly TRBD1 for D (5 bases). Germline V CDR1 and CDR2: SGHRS, YFSETQ. With 1 base removed from V and 6 bases from J, the gap between germline ends came to 16 bases. This CDR3 comprises 15 residues. Here the CDR3 reads CASSLSTGQLAEAFF. The CDR3 DNA reads as TGCGCCAGCAGCTTGTCTACAGGTCAGTTGGCTGAAGCTTTCTTT.

This chain links TRBV25-1 with TRBJ2-7, with D tentatively TRBD2 (5 bases). CDR1 and CDR2 from the germline V gene are MGHDK and SYGVNS. The CDR3 covers 12 residues. Deletions cut 6 bases from V and 0 bases from J, with 6 bases between. CDR3: CASRRGSYEQYF. The CDR3 DNA sequence: TGTGCCAGCAGACGGGGCTCCTACGAGCAGTACTTC.

The V call is TRBV18, the J call TRBJ2-3, with D unclear. V lost 5 bases and J 5 bases, leaving 14 bases between the germline ends. Germline lookup yields CDR1 KGHSH and CDR2 LQKENI. CDR3 size: 14 residues. This CDR3 reads CASSGLKLGDTQYF. In nucleotides, the CDR3 is TGTGCCAGCTCAGGTCTGAAACTGGGAGATACGCAGTATTTT.

This clone was detected only once. The chain combines TRBV7-8 with TRBJ2-2, with D possibly being TRBD2 (5 bases). V lost 5 bases and J 3 bases, leaving 19 bases between the germline ends. Germline V gives CDR1 SGHVS, CDR2 FQNEAQ. The CDR3 consists of 17 residues. This CDR3 is CASSPKWRTGDTGELFF. DNA for the CDR3: TGTGCCAGCAGCCCCAAGTGGAGGACCGGGGACACCGGGGAGCTGTTTTTT.

The table lists this clone with a count of one. J is TRBJ1-2 and V is TRBV9, with no clear D. Germline V CDR1 and CDR2: SGDLS, YYNGEE. V was trimmed by 0 bases and J by 2 bases, leaving 8 bases between them. The CDR3 consists of 14 residues. The CDR3 DNA is TGTGCCAGCAGCGTAGCTCCGGGGAACTATGGCTACACCTTC. The encoded protein is CASSVAPGNYGYTF.

This chain joins TRBV2 and TRBJ2-1; D may match TRBD1 or TRBD2 (5 bases each). Germline V gene sequence: CDR1 SNHLY, CDR2 FYNNEI. There are 14 residues in the CDR3. The V end lost 7 bases, the J end lost 6 bases, and 16 bases lay between the germline ends. DNA for the CDR3: TGTGCCAGCAAAGGGGACCCCCTGAGCAATGAGCAGTTCTTC. As protein: CASKGDPLSNEQFF.

The chain recombines TRBV4-2 with TRBJ2-7; 9 nucleotides line up with TRBD1. There are 16 residues in the CDR3. The germline gives CDR1 LGHNA, CDR2 YNFKEQ. The J segment lost 6 bases and the V segment lost 2 bases, leaving 11 bases of the junction unmatched. CDR3 in DNA: TGTGCCAGCAGCCAAACACCTACACAGGGGGCGGGCGAGCAGTACTTC. Translation gives CASSQTPTQGAGEQYF.

The chain has TRBV7-6 and TRBJ2-1, with D perhaps matching TRBD2 (5 bases). V was clipped by 4 bases and J by 3 bases, with 16 bases between them. The V gene's germline CDR1 is SGHVS and CDR2 FNYEAQ. This CDR3 comprises 16 residues. CDR3 amino acids: CASSSSWGDNYNEQFF. DNA of the CDR3: TGTGCCAGCAGCTCATCATGGGGAGACAACTACAATGAGCAGTTCTTC.

The genes are TRBV9 and TRBJ2-1; D gene ambiguous. Between the trimmed V and J ends, which lost 0 bases and 7 bases, there was a span of 8 bases. Germline loops: CDR1 SGDLS, CDR2 YYNGEE. This CDR3 has 13 residues. DNA of the CDR3: TGTGCCAGCAGCGTAGCTGTGGCGAATGAGCAGTTCTTC. The encoded protein is CASSVAVANEQFF.

The J gene is TRBJ2-2, the V gene TRBV2; 13 bases map to TRBD2. In germline, CDR1 is SNHLY, CDR2 FYNNEI. The V gene end was trimmed by 10 bases and the J gene end by 5 bases; junction bases not matched to a gene: 7. The CDR3 is 15 residues long. DNA for the CDR3: TGTGCCACCCAGGGACTAGCGGGAATGACCGGGGAGCTGTTTTTT. Encoded protein: CATQGLAGMTGELFF.

The chain uses TRBV18 and TRBJ1-3; D might be TRBD1 (6 bases). V was clipped by 2 bases and J by 0 bases, with 17 bases between them. Germline assignment: CDR1 KGHSH and CDR2 LQKENI. The CDR3 totals 18 residues. This CDR3 is CASSPLSQGTHSGNTIYF. CDR3 DNA: TGTGCCAGCTCACCATTATCACAGGGCACCCACTCTGGAAACACCATATATTTT.

The chain couples TRBV19 to TRBJ1-1; 7 positions match TRBD1. This CDR3 is built from 14 residues. V gave up 4 bases and J gave up 7 bases; unmatched junction bases: 9. The germline V gene has CDR1 LNHDA and CDR2 SQIVND (reference sequence). CDR3 amino acids: CASSTRDSRFEAFF. CDR3 sequence (DNA): TGTGCCAGTAGTACCCGGGACAGTCGATTTGAAGCTTTCTTT. The entire variable domain, with the rest obtained from reference TRBV19 and TRBJ1-1, is as follows: DGGITQSPKYLFRKEGQNVTLSCEQNLNHDAMYWYRQDPGQGLRLIYYSQIVNDFQKGDIAEGYSVSREKKESFPLTVTSAQKNPTAFYLCASSTRDSRFEAFFGQGTRLTVV.

The chain uses TRBV27 and TRBJ2-7, with a tentative D call TRBD1 (6 bases). V was cut by 2 bases and J by 5 bases, with 16 bases left in between. The CDR3 extends over 15 amino acids. From germline, CDR1 is MNHEY and CDR2 SMNVEV (reference sequence). CDR3: CASSLDRTPGHEQYF. CDR3 DNA: TGTGCCAGCAGTTTAGACAGGACCCCGGGACACGAGCAGTACTTC.

V is TRBV5-1 and J is TRBJ2-3, with D perhaps matching TRBD2 (5 bases). The CDR3 contains 16 residues. Germline-derived CDR1 and CDR2 are SGHRS and YFSETQ. The V gene lost 0 bases and the J gene lost 2 bases, with 13 bases spanning the gap. The CDR3 region is CASSLVAARVTDTQYF. CDR3 coding DNA: TGCGCCAGCAGCTTGGTGGCAGCGAGGGTCACAGATACGCAGTATTTT.

The CDR3 sequence is CSVTPGQGTYEQYF. DNA for the CDR3: TGCAGCGTTACTCCGGGACAGGGAACCTACGAGCAGTACTTC. This rearrangement joins TRBV29-1 to TRBJ2-7, with TRBD1 matching 9 bases. The germline CDR1 and CDR2 sequences are SQVTM and ANQGSEA. This CDR3 has 14 amino acids. Losses at the gene ends were 5 bases for V and 2 bases for J; bases not matched to a gene: 7.

The chain has TRBV9 and TRBJ2-1; 11 nucleotides match TRBD2. CDR1 and CDR2 from the germline V gene are SGDLS and YYNGEE. Losses at the gene ends were 4 bases for V and 4 bases for J; bases not matched to a gene: 10. This CDR3 contains 17 residues. CDR3 sequence (DNA): TGTGCCAGCAGCACTCCTCCCGGGACTAGCGGTTACAATGAGCAGTTCTTC. This gives the protein CASSTPPGTSGYNEQFF.

The chain is built from TRBV30 and TRBJ2-3; 8 positions agree with TRBD1. Trimming cost V 1 base and J 1 base; bases outside gene matches: 10. Germline V CDR1 and CDR2: GTSNPN, SVGIG (reference sequence). This CDR3 has 17 amino acids. DNA for the CDR3: TGTGCCTGGAGTGGGGGGACAGGTAGGGTTGGCACAGATACGCAGTATTTT. Its protein product is CAWSGGTGRVGTDTQYF.

The rearrangement links TRBV9 to TRBJ2-2; 10 nucleotides line up with TRBD2. The junction had 6 bases not matched to a gene; V was cut back by 3 bases and J by 4 bases. The CDR3 covers 16 residues. Germline assignment: CDR1 SGDLS and CDR2 YYNGEE. The CDR3 protein is CASSGGLAGATGELFF. In nucleotides, the CDR3 is TGTGCCAGCAGCGGGGGCCTAGCGGGAGCCACCGGGGAGCTGTTTTTT.